The present TCR beta chain was sequenced within a study of T cell responses to AZD1222 COVID-19 vaccine. Findings of the study overall: Reportedly, nearly half of unique spike TCRs recognized epitopes outside B.1.351/B.1.1.7 mutations. It was only after the peak T cell response that any repertoires were sampled.

A word on this clone: What it binds is unknown.

Assay: immunoSEQ multiplex PCR; the TCRdb copy retains only in-frame clones and omits some. The sample holds some 140,000 clones; nearly 90% are singletons and the top ten take approximately 9.4%. The length of the CDR3 is 14 residues. From germline, CDR1 is SGHNT and CDR2 YYREEE (reference sequence). Trimming removed 2 bases at V and 0 bases at J, with 6 bases between. The chain recombines TRBV5-4 with TRBJ1-3; no clear D. The clonotype comes from an adult who received the AZD1222 COVID-19 vaccine. The sequencing used peripheral blood, collected 28 days after the second AZD1222 dose. The CDR3 here is CASSLQSSGNTIYF. In DNA, the CDR3 is TGTGCCAGCAGCTTACAGAGCTCTGGAAACACCATATATTTT.